This TCR beta chain is from a study of T cells in Graves' hyperthyroidism and ophthalmopathy. About this clonotype itself: Antigen: not known.

Each patient was aged 18 to 65 and had newly diagnosed hyperthyroidism of under 2 months' duration. The CDR3 sequence is 16 residues long. The V gene lost 5 bases and the J gene lost 2 bases, with 19 bases spanning the gap. The germline gives CDR1 SEHNR, CDR2 FQNEAQ (reference sequence). It was RNA transcripts that yielded the amplified TCR beta CDR3 regions. First-round RT-PCR of the TCR CDR3 relied on the HTBI primer set. TCRdb fed the multiplex PCR reads into MiXCR, producing one record per CDR3 protein. The sample lists 500,000 to 600,000 distinct CDR3 sequences, over 15% seen once, with 18% in the top ten. Study results and limitations: Most thyroid clonotypes expanded above 0.001 appeared in blood too.

Material for sequencing was blood. The chain recombines TRBV7-9 with TRBJ2-7, with D possibly being TRBD2 (7 bases). This receptor was taken from a woman between 18 and 30 years old with Graves' hyperthyroidism. CDR3 bases: TGTGCCAGCAGCGGAGGGGGGGGACGGCGACCCTACGAGCAGTACTTC. Its protein product is CASSGGGGRRPYEQYF.